These 24 T cell receptor beta chains were sequenced from one sample in a study of blood T cell repertoires in COVID-19. Some clones are missing from TCRdb's copy, which holds only in-frame ones; the method was immunoSEQ multiplex PCR. Of approximately 40,000 clones listed, around nine tenths were seen once; the top ten hold under 2.5%. The sequencing input was peripheral blood. Receptors were obtained from a human donor in a cohort sampled during active COVID-19.

The V gene is TRBV27, the J gene TRBJ1-5, with a weak D call TRBD1 (5 bases). Germline V CDR1 and CDR2: MNHEY, SMNVEV (reference sequence). Trimming left V 5 bases short and J 5 bases short, with 19 bases between. The CDR3 is 16 residues long. The DNA for the CDR3 is TGTGCCAGCAGTCCCCTGGGCAGGGTAGCCTATCAGCCCCAGCATTTT. Its protein is CASSPLGRVAYQPQHF.

The chain couples TRBV6-5 to TRBJ2-1, with 7 bases fitting TRBD2. CDR1 MNHEY and CDR2 SVGAGI come from the germline V gene. The CDR3 length is 16 residues. The trim removed 4 bases at V and 8 bases at J, leaving 14 bases unmatched. CDR3 coding DNA: TGTGCCAGCAGTTCGAGACTAGCCACCCTGGTGGATGAGCAGTTCTTC. It codes for CASSSRLATLVDEQFF.

V is TRBV9 and J is TRBJ1-2; 7 nucleotides align to TRBD1. The V segment lost 0 bases and the J segment 8 bases; nucleotides outside the gene matches: 13. Per the germline V gene, CDR1 is SGDLS and CDR2 is YYNGEE. The CDR3 runs 16 residues. CDR3 nucleotide sequence: TGTGCCAGCAGCGTAGATGGGACTCAGGGGGGCAAGGGCTACACCTTC. Translation gives CASSVDGTQGGKGYTF.

The chain combines TRBV7-9 with TRBJ2-5; 8 bases agree with TRBD2. The V segment lost 2 bases and the J segment 2 bases; nucleotides outside the gene matches: 10. The CDR3 has 17 amino acids. The germline CDR1 and CDR2 sequences are SEHNR and FQNEAQ (reference sequence). The CDR3 region is CASSLTVLAGTQETQYF. CDR3 bases: TGTGCCAGCAGCTTAACAGTATTAGCGGGGACTCAAGAGACCCAGTACTTC.

The V gene is TRBV24-1, the J gene TRBJ2-2; D may be TRBD1 (5 bases). CDR1 is KGHDR, CDR2 SFDVKD, per germline. Trimming cost V 3 bases and J 4 bases, with 17 bases left between them. The CDR3 extends over 17 amino acids. The DNA for the CDR3 is TGTGCCACCAGTGATCCCTGGACATCCGACACCACCGGGGAGCTGTTTTTT. This encodes CATSDPWTSDTTGELFF.

The chain links TRBV19 to TRBJ2-5; 7 nucleotides line up with TRBD2. CDR1 is LNHDA and CDR2 is SQIVND in the germline V gene (reference sequence). J gave up 1 base and V 4 bases, and 6 bases lay outside the gene matches. The CDR3 runs to 15 residues. The CDR3 nucleotides read TGTGCCAGTAGTACCCGGGGGGAGATCCAAGAGACCCAGTACTTC. This translates into CASSTRGEIQETQYF.

The V call is TRBV30, the J call TRBJ2-4; 7 positions agree with TRBD1. Looked up from germline, CDR1 is GTSNPN and CDR2 is SVGIG (reference sequence). V shed 5 bases and J 5 bases; nucleotides not matched to a gene: 6. The CDR3 has 13 amino acids. CDR3 region: CAWATGLQNIQYF. The CDR3 coding sequence is TGTGCCTGGGCGACAGGGCTCCAAAACATTCAGTACTTC.

The V gene is TRBV7-9, the J gene TRBJ1-5, with a weak D call TRBD1 (5 bases). The CDR3 covers 13 residues. V lost 5 bases, J lost 5 bases, and 10 bases lay in between. Germline V gene sequence: CDR1 SEHNR, CDR2 FQNEAQ (reference sequence). This chain's CDR3 is CASSLTGDQPQHF. Written as DNA, the CDR3 is TGTGCCAGCAGCCTCACGGGGGATCAGCCCCAGCATTTT.

The rearrangement uses TRBV6-1 and TRBJ2-6; D perhaps matches TRBD2 (5 bases). In germline, CDR1 is MNHNS, CDR2 SASEGT. The CDR3 runs 18 residues. V was shortened by 1 base and J by 0 bases, with 13 bases between the two germline ends. CDR3 DNA sequence: TGTGCCAGCAGTGAAGTGGAGGTGTGGAGCTCTGGGGCCAACGTCCTGACTTTC. Encoded protein: CASSEVEVWSSGANVLTF.

This clone has a single count. The V and J genes are TRBV6-2 or TRBV6-3 and TRBJ1-2; D may be TRBD1 (5 bases). The CDR3 covers 15 residues. Per the germline V gene, CDR1 is MNHEY and CDR2 is SVGEGT. Trimming took off 0 bases at V and 0 bases at J, with 8 bases between the two ends. The CDR3 nucleotides are TGTGCCAGCAGTTACTCGACCAGGGCTAACTATGGCTACACCTTC. It yields the protein CASSYSTRANYGYTF.

The genes are TRBV15 and TRBJ2-7; D remains unclear. CDR3 length equals 14 residues. The ends were cut back, 3 bases at V and 0 bases at J, with 9 bases in the middle. From germline, CDR1 is LNHNV and CDR2 YYDKDF (reference sequence). CDR3 protein: CATSSGGSSYEQYF. DNA for the CDR3: TGTGCCACCAGCAGTGGCGGCTCCTCCTACGAGCAGTACTTC.

This chain connects TRBV23-1 to TRBJ2-4; perhaps TRBD1 as D (6 bases). TRBV23-1 is marked as an open reading frame, function uncertain. V lost 1 base and J 1 base, leaving 26 bases between the germline ends. This CDR3 spans 21 amino acids. CDR3 sequence reads: CASSQFPDRESVRGAKNIQYF. CDR3 nucleotides: TGCGCCAGCAGTCAATTCCCGGACAGAGAGAGTGTACGAGGGGCCAAAAACATTCAGTACTTC.

The chain couples TRBV7-9 to TRBJ2-7; 10 bases agree with TRBD1. J was trimmed by 5 bases and V by 3 bases; bases with no gene match: 7. The CDR3 extends over 15 amino acids. From germline, CDR1 is SEHNR and CDR2 FQNEAQ (reference sequence). The DNA for the CDR3 is TGTGCCAGCAGCTTTGGGACAGGGGCGCGGAACGAGCAGTACTTC. It translates to CASSFGTGARNEQYF.

The gene calls are TRBV5-5 and TRBJ2-5; 9 bases match TRBD1. V lost 4 bases to trimming and J lost 3 bases; unmatched junction nucleotides: 4. This CDR3 spans 14 amino acids. CDR1 is SGHKS, CDR2 YYEKEE, per germline (reference sequence). The CDR3 spells CASSPRTGEETQYF. The CDR3 DNA follows: TGTGCCAGCAGCCCCCGGACAGGGGAAGAGACCCAGTACTTC.

The chain has TRBV7-9 and TRBJ1-1; a possible D gene is TRBD1 (5 bases). Between the trimmed V and J ends, which lost 3 bases and 10 bases, there was a span of 12 bases. CDR3 length equals 12 residues. Germline V gene sequence: CDR1 SEHNR, CDR2 FQNEAQ (reference sequence). The CDR3 coding sequence is TGTGCCAGCAGCTTCAGGGATTTAGCAGCTTTCTTT. Its protein product is CASSFRDLAAFF.

The rearrangement joins TRBV28 to TRBJ2-3; 7 bases map to TRBD2. V trimming: 3 bases; J trimming: 6 bases; junction bases outside the gene matches: 9. This CDR3 spans 15 amino acids. Germline loops: CDR1 MDHEN, CDR2 SYDVKM. CDR3 protein: CASSFYGGGTDTQYF. The CDR3 bases are TGTGCCAGCAGTTTCTATGGGGGGGGGACGGATACGCAGTATTTT.

J is TRBJ2-1 and V is TRBV7-8; D possibly corresponds to TRBD2 (6 bases). Germline V CDR1 and CDR2: SGHVS, FQNEAQ. The ends were cut back, 4 bases at V and 7 bases at J, with 17 bases in the middle. This CDR3 spans 15 amino acids. The CDR3 loop is CASSSTSSGWNEQFF. The DNA of the CDR3 is TGTGCCAGCAGCTCGACTAGTTCGGGATGGAATGAGCAGTTCTTC.

The chain joins TRBV10-2 to TRBJ2-7, with D possibly matching TRBD1 (5 bases). V was shortened by 6 bases and J by 4 bases, with 13 bases between the two germline ends. Germline V gene data show CDR1 as WSHSY and CDR2 as SAAADI. The length of the CDR3 is 13 residues. CDR3 DNA sequence: TGCGCCAGCAGGGACGCAGGGAAGTACGAGCAGTACTTC. Its protein is CASRDAGKYEQYF.

In its sample, this clone was seen a few times. The V and J genes are TRBV5-6 and TRBJ1-2; a weak D match, TRBD1 (5 bases). The CDR3 extends over 12 amino acids. V was trimmed by 1 base and J by 7 bases, leaving 8 bases between them. Germline V gene lookup returns CDR1 SGHDT and CDR2 YYEEEE. The CDR3 DNA sequence: TGTGCCAGCAGCTTGTGGAGGGGTGGCTACACCTTC. This encodes CASSLWRGGYTF.

The genes are TRBV18 and TRBJ2-2, with a possible D match to TRBD1 (6 bases). Trimming removed 4 bases at V and 9 bases at J, with 9 bases between. The CDR3 length is 12 residues. Germline V gene lookup returns CDR1 KGHSH and CDR2 LQKENI. CDR3 sequence reads: CASSLGDRELFF. Written as DNA, the CDR3 is TGTGCCAGCTCACTTGGGGACAGGGAGCTGTTTTTT.

This chain uses TRBV13 with TRBJ2-5; TRBD2 agrees at 15 bases. The CDR3 sequence is 17 residues long. Looked up from germline, CDR1 is PRHDT and CDR2 is FYEKMQ (reference sequence). The junction had 8 bases not matched to a gene; V was cut back by 5 bases and J by 4 bases. DNA for the CDR3: TGTGCCAGCAGCAAGTGGACTAGCGGGGGGGCCCTAGAGACCCAGTACTTC. The encoded protein is CASSKWTSGGALETQYF.

By its share, this clone is medium-sized (0.01 to 0.1%). V usage is TRBV11-3 and J usage is TRBJ2-3; TRBD2 is a possible D gene (7 bases). V lost 5 bases and J lost 2, with 14 bases in between. Germline assignment: CDR1 SGHNT and CDR2 YENEEA. The CDR3 contains 15 residues. CDR3 in amino acids: CASSATGGFTDTQYF. Here the CDR3 DNA reads TGTGCCAGCAGCGCCACGGGGGGCTTCACAGATACGCAGTATTTT.

The chain recombines TRBV13 with TRBJ2-3; TRBD2 aligns across 9 bases. Germline V gene lookup returns CDR1 PRHDT and CDR2 FYEKMQ (reference sequence). The CDR3 loop spans 15 amino acids. V dropped 1 base and J dropped 6; count of bases not matched to a gene: 5. CDR3 sequence (DNA): TGTGCCAGCAGCTTAGATAGCGGGGGTGAGGATACGCAGTATTTT. This gives the protein CASSLDSGGEDTQYF.

CDR3 sequence: CASSSGSNEKLFF. The CDR3 nucleotides are TGTGCCAGTAGTTCAGGTAGTAATGAAAAACTGTTTTTT. The chain couples TRBV19 to TRBJ1-4; D unclear. V was pared by 5 bases and J by 4 bases, with 8 bases between. Germline-derived CDR1 and CDR2 are LNHDA and SQIVND (reference sequence). This CDR3 is 13 amino acids long.